A selection of T cell receptor beta chains follows, all from one sample in a study of CD4 and CD8 cells across lung adenocarcinoma regions. One entry per CDR3 protein, called by TCRdb with MiXCR from the PCR reads. The repertoire holds about 7,500 distinct CDR3 sequences, with approximately 50% as singletons. Sequencing used CD8+ T cells from the center of a lung tumor. These TCRs come from a male donor with lung adenocarcinoma. The CD4 and CD8 labels of this study may be unreliable. The conserved cysteine and the conserved F or W are not part of the CDR3 here. Each record gives: V gene, CDR3 protein.

v_call: TRBV6-1
cdr3_aa: ASSRNRDRAVPLGGYT

v_call: TRBV6-1
cdr3_aa: VSGPGQETQY

v_call: TRBV6-5
cdr3_aa: ASPDRSGGKAYNEQF

v_call: TRBV6-5
cdr3_aa: ASSYDGTGFSSGRPGEQY

v_call: TRBV20-1
cdr3_aa: SARDRGSRLRAKNTQY

v_call: TRBV7-2
cdr3_aa: ASGIAGGPSWQY

v_call: TRBV14
cdr3_aa: AGSGGDVTDTQY

v_call: TRBV6-1
cdr3_aa: ASIRGNTGELF

v_call: TRBV6-1
cdr3_aa: ASSPVLGQGKETQY

v_call: TRBV6-1
cdr3_aa: ASSPRDRSNSPLH

v_call: TRBV6-5
cdr3_aa: ASSSARDNQPQH

v_call: TRBV7-2
cdr3_aa: AGTGGRGKDTQY

v_call: TRBV6-6
cdr3_aa: ASSSLSGDRGRNEQF

v_call: TRBV6-5
cdr3_aa: ASTSGQSDQPQH

v_call: TRBV6-1
cdr3_aa: ASNIETSGNDEQF

v_call: TRBV9
cdr3_aa: ASSVEGGGPSGDTQY